Described below is a single TCR beta chain sequence and its context. Authors' methods: From reference gene primer amplification, estimates of nucleated cell counts were derived. Clones were read by immunoSEQ multiplex PCR, and TCRdb kept only the in-frame ones, dropping some. V, J and clone size are those of that table, while D and trimming were read from the DNA. The sample consists of some 240,000 clones, roughly 82% of them appearing once. V was clipped by 6 bases and J by 1 base, with 7 bases between them. The CDR3 loop spans 12 amino acids. The data are from a study of blood T cell repertoires in COVID-19.

Sequencing was done on a sample of peripheral blood. The chain is built from TRBV12-3 or TRBV12-4 and TRBJ2-7; no definite D call. This receptor was taken from a woman in her thirties or forties who had recovered from COVID-19. The CDR3 nucleotides read TGTGCCAGCAGCCGAGAGTCCTACGAGCAGTACTTC. This encodes CASSRESYEQYF.